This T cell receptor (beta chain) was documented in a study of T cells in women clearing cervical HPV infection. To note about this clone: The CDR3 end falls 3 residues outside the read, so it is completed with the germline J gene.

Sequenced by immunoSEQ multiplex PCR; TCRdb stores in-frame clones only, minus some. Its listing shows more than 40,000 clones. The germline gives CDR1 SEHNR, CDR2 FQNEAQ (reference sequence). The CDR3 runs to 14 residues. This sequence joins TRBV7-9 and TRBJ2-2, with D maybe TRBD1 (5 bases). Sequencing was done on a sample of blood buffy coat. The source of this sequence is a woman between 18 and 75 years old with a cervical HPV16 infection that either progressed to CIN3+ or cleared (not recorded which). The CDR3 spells CASSYWGQNSPLFF. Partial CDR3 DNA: TGTGCCAGCAGCTATTGGGGCCAAAATTCACCG.